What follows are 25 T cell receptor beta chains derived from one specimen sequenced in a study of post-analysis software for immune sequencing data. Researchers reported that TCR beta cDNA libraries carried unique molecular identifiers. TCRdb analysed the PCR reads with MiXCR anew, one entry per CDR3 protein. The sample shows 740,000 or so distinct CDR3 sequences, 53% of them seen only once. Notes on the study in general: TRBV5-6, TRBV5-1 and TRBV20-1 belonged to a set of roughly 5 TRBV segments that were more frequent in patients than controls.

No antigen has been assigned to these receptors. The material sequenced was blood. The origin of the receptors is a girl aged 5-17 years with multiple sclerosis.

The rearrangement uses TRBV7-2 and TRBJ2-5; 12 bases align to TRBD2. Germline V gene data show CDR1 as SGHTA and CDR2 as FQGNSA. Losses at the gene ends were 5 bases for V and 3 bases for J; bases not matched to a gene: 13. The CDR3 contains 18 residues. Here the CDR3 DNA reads TGTGCCAGCAGCCCCCGGATTGGGCTAGCGGGAGGGGAAGAGACCCAGTACTTC. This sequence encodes CASSPRIGLAGGEETQYF. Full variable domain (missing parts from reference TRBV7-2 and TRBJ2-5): GAGVSQSPSNKVTEKGKDVELRCDPISGHTALYWYRQSLGQGLEFLIYFQGNSAPDKSGLPSDRFSAERTGGSVSTLTIQRTQQEDSAVYLCASSPRIGLAGGEETQYFGPGTRLLVL.

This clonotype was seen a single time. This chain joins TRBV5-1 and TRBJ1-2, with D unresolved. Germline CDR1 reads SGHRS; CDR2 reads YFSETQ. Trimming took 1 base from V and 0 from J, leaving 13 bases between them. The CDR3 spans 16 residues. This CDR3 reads CASSLSADRSNYGYTF. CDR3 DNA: TGCGCCAGCAGCTTGTCGGCCGACCGTTCTAACTATGGCTACACCTTC.

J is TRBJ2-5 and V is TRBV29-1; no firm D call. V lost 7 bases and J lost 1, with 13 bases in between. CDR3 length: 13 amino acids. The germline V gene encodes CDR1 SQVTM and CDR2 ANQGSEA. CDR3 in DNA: TGCAGCGCTGCCAGACACGGCCAAGAGACCCAGTACTTC. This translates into CSAARHGQETQYF.

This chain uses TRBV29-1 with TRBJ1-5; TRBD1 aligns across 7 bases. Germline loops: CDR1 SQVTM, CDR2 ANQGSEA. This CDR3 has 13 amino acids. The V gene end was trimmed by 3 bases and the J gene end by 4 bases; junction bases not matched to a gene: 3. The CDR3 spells CSVETGPNQPQHF. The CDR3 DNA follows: TGCAGCGTTGAGACAGGGCCGAATCAGCCCCAGCATTTT.

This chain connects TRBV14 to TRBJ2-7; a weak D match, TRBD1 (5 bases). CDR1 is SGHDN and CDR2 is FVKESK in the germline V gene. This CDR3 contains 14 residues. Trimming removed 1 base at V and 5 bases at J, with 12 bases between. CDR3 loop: CASSQVAGKHEQYF. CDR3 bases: TGTGCCAGCAGCCAAGTGGCAGGGAAGCACGAGCAGTACTTC.

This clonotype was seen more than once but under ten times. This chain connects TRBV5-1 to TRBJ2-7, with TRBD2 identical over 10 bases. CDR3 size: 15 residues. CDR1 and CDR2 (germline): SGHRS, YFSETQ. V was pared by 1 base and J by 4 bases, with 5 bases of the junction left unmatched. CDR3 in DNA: TGCGCCAGCAGCTTGCGCGGGACTAGCGAATACGAGCAGTACTTC. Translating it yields CASSLRGTSEYEQYF.

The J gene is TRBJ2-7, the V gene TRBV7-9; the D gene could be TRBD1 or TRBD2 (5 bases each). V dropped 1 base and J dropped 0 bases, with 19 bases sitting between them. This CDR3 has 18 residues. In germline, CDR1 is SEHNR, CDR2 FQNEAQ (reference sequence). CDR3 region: CASSLGWGLPSSSYEQYF. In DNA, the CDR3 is TGTGCCAGCAGCTTAGGCTGGGGGTTGCCCTCAAGCTCCTACGAGCAGTACTTC.

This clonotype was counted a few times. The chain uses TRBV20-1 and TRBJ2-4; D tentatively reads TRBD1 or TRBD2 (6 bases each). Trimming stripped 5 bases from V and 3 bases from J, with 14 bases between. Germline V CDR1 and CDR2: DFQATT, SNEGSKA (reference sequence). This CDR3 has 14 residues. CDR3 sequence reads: CSAPRGPVKNIQYF. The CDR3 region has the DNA TGCAGTGCTCCCCGGGGGCCAGTCAAAAACATTCAGTACTTC.

CDR3 in amino acids: CSVNLGYGYTF. The CDR3 coding sequence is TGCAGCGTTAATTTAGGATATGGCTACACCTTC. The V and J genes are TRBV29-1 and TRBJ1-2; D gene uncertain. Looked up from germline, CDR1 is SQVTM and CDR2 is ANQGSEA. The CDR3 totals 11 residues. Between the trimmed V and J ends, which lost 5 bases and 5 bases, there was a span of 9 bases.

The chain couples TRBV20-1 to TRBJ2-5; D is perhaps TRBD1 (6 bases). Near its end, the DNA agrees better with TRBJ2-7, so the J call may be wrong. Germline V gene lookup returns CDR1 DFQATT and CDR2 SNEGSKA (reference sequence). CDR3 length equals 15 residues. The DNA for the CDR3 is TGCAGTGCTAGAGATCCCTCGGGAAGGGGGAGCGAGCAGTACTTC. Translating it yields CSARDPSGRGSEQYF.

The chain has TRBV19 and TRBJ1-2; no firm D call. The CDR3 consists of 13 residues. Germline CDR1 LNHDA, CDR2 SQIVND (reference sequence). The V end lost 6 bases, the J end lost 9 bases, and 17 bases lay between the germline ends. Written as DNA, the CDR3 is TGTGCCAGTAGATGGCAGACCCATTATAGCTACACCTTC. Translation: CASRWQTHYSYTF. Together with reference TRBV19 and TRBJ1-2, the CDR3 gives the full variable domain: DGGITQSPKYLFRKEGQNVTLSCEQNLNHDAMYWYRQDPGQGLRLIYYSQIVNDFQKGDIAEGYSVSREKKESFPLTVTSAQKNPTAFYLCASRWQTHYSYTFGSGTRLTVV.

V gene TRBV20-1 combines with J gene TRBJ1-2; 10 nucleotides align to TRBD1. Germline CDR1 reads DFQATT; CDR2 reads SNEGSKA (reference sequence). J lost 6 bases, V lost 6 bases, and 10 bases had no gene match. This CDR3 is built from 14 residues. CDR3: CSAKTDRGRDGYTF. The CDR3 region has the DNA TGCAGTGCAAAAACCGACAGGGGGCGAGATGGCTACACCTTC.

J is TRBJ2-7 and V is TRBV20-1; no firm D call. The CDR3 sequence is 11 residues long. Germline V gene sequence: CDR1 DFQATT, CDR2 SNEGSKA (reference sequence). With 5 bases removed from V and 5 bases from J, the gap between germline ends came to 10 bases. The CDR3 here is CSAQDRDEQYF. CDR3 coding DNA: TGCAGTGCTCAGGACCGGGACGAGCAGTACTTC.

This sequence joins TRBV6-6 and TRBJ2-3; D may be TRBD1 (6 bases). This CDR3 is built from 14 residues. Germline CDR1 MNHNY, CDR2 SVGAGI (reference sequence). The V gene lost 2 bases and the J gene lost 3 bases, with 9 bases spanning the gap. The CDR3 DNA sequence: TGTGCCAGCAGTTACCCCGACAGGACAGATACGCAGTATTTT. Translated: CASSYPDRTDTQYF.

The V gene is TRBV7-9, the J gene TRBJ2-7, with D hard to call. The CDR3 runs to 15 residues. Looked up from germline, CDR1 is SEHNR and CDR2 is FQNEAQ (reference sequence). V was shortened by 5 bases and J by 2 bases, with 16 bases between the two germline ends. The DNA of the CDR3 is TGTGCCAGCAGCCAAGCTGGGTCCCCTACCTACGAGCAGTACTTC. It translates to CASSQAGSPTYEQYF.

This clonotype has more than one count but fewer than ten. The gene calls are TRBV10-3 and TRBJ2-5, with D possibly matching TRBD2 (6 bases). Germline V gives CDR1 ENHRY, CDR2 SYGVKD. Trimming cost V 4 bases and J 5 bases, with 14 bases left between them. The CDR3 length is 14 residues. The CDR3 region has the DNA TGTGCCATCAGTGGGCAGGGAGGTCGTGAGACCCAGTACTTC. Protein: CAISGQGGRETQYF.

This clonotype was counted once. The CDR3 region has the DNA TGTGCCAGCAGCTTAAGCGGGACAGGCACCGGGGAGCTGTTTTTT. Its protein product is CASSLSGTGTGELFF. This chain joins TRBV7-3 and TRBJ2-2; the match to TRBD1 covers 8 bases. This CDR3 has 15 residues. The germline gives CDR1 SGHTA, CDR2 FQGTGA. The V and J ends lost 1 base and 4 bases, in that order; junction bases with no gene match: 2.

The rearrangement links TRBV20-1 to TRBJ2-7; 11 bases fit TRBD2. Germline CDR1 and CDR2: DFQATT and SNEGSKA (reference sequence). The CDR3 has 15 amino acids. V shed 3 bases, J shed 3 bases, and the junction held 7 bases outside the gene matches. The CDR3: CSARTSGANYYEQYF. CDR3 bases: TGCAGTGCTAGGACTAGCGGGGCGAATTACTACGAGCAGTACTTC.

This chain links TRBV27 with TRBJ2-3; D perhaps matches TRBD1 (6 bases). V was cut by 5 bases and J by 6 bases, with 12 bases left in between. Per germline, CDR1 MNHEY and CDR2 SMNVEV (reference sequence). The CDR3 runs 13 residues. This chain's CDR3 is CASSIQTGDTQYF. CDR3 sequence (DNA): TGTGCCAGCAGTATACAAACAGGGGATACGCAGTATTTT.

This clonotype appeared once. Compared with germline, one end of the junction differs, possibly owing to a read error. The CDR3: CVSSLDLRRHEQFF. CDR3 coding DNA: TGTGTCAGCAGCTTAGATCTTCGGCGCCATGAGCAGTTCTTC. The V and J genes are TRBV7-9 and TRBJ2-1, with unresolved D. There are 14 residues in the CDR3. Germline CDR1 SEHNR, CDR2 FQNEAQ (reference sequence).

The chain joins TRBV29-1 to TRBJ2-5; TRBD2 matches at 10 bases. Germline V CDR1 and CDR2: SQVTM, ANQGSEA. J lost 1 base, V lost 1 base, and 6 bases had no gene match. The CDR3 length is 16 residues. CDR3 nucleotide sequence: TGCAGCGTTGAAGTACTGGCTAGCGGGGGCCAAGAGACCCAGTACTTC. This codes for CSVEVLASGGQETQYF.

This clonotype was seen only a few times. Here the CDR3 reads CASFTGPEKLFF. The CDR3 DNA reads TGTGCCAGTTTCACGGGCCCTGAAAAACTGTTTTTT. The gene calls are TRBV21-1 and TRBJ1-4. TRBV21-1 is described as a pseudogene. The CDR3 sequence is 12 residues long.

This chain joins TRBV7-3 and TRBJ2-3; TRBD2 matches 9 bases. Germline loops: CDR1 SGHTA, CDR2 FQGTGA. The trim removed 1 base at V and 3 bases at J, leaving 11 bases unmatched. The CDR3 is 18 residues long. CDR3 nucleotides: TGTGCCAGCAGCTTAATAGCGGGAGATCCCCTTGGAACAGATACGCAGTATTTT. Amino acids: CASSLIAGDPLGTDTQYF. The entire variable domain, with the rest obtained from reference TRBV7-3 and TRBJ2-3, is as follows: GAGVSQTPSNKVTEKGKYVELRCDPISGHTALYWYRQSLGQGPEFLIYFQGTGAADDSGLPNDRFFAVRPEGSVSTLKIQRTERGDSAVYLCASSLIAGDPLGTDTQYFGPGTRLTVL.

Written as DNA, the CDR3 is TGTGCCAGCAGGCCGACTAGTAGCGAGCAGTACTTC. Its translation: CASRPTSSEQYF. The chain is built from TRBV7-9 and TRBJ2-7; tentative D call: TRBD2 (6 bases). Trimming removed 6 bases at V and 6 bases at J, with 12 bases between. This CDR3 region has 12 residues. CDR1 and CDR2 (germline): SEHNR, FQNEAQ (reference sequence).

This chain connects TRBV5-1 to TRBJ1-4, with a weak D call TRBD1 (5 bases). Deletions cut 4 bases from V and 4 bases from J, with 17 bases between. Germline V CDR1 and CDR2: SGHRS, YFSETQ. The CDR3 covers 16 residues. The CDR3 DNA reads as TGCGCCAGCAGCCTCGGACCGATTGGGGGTAATGAAAAACTGTTTTTT. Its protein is CASSLGPIGGNEKLFF.